The clone carrying this TCR beta chain was picked up many times. Its antigen is not identified. Sorting that relied on CD45RO/CCR7/CD25/CD127/CD95/CD27 yielded CD4+ naive, central memory, regulatory and stem cell-like memory cells. The data are from a study of beta chain features in type 1 diabetes. Background on the study: The study examined 107,917,701 sorted cells across all samples.

Expressed TCRB transcripts were sequenced because the entire RNA isolate underwent reverse transcription. Sequenced by immunoSEQ multiplex PCR; TCRdb stores in-frame clones only, minus some. This sample carries some 300,000 clones, around 7.8% of them seen once, and the ten largest clones take under 1.3%. Study observations and caveats: The naive, central memory and Treg TCRB repertoires of patients appeared to be more similar to one another than those of healthy donors.

V shed 1 base and J 0 bases; nucleotides not matched to a gene: 6. There are 16 residues in the CDR3. CDR1 SQVTM and CDR2 ANQGSEA come from the germline V gene. This TCR was recovered from a woman aged 18-35 years in good health. The sequencing sample was made of central memory CD4+ T cells from blood. This chain uses TRBV29-1 with TRBJ2-1; TRBD2 matches at 7 bases. CDR3 sequence (DNA): TGCAGCGTTGAAGCAGCGGGACGGCTCTCCTACAATGAGCAGTTCTTC. This codes for CSVEAAGRLSYNEQFF.